Shown below are 15 T cell receptor beta chains from a single sample sequenced in a study of glioma-infiltrating T cells after dendritic cell vaccination. Data came from immunoSEQ multiplex PCR; TCRdb stores just in-frame clones and leaves some out. The table lists about 92,000 clones, 65% to 90% of them singletons. The specimen comprised blood, sampled before dendritic cell vaccination. The receptors were gathered from a human donor with glioblastoma.

The V and J genes are TRBV15 and TRBJ2-7, with 9 positions matching TRBD1. CDR1 and CDR2 from the germline V gene are LNHNV and YYDKDF (reference sequence). CDR3 length: 17 amino acids. The J segment lost 2 bases and the V segment lost 1 base, leaving 9 bases of the junction unmatched. CDR3 sequence reads: CATSRASPGQGTYEQYF. The CDR3 nucleotides read TGTGCCACCAGCAGAGCCTCTCCGGGACAGGGTACCTACGAGCAGTACTTC.

This chain connects TRBV4-1 to TRBJ1-4; TRBD1 matches 7 bases. Trimming at V came to 0 bases and at J to 4 bases, leaving 11 bases not matched to a gene. This CDR3 has 18 residues. Germline V CDR1 and CDR2: MGHRA, YSYEKL. CDR3 in amino acids: CASSQDLGMTGYNEKLFF. The DNA of the CDR3 is TGCGCCAGCAGCCAAGATCTTGGGATGACAGGGTATAATGAAAAACTGTTTTTT.

The chain links TRBV7-2 to TRBJ1-2; 7 bases match TRBD1. Germline CDR1 reads SGHTA; CDR2 reads FQGNSA. The CDR3 totals 16 residues. V shed 5 bases and J 5 bases; nucleotides not matched to a gene: 14. This CDR3 is CASSPTVTGSLYGYTF. The CDR3 DNA follows: TGTGCCAGCAGCCCGACAGTGACAGGGTCATTATATGGCTACACCTTC.

The chain combines TRBV2 with TRBJ2-3, with D maybe TRBD2 (6 bases). The CDR3 covers 16 residues. From germline, CDR1 is SNHLY and CDR2 FYNNEI. Trimming took 6 bases from V and 8 from J, leaving 24 bases between them. CDR3 sequence (DNA): TGTGCCAGCAGAGCACCCGGGACTGATGGAGTTGGTACGCAGTATTTT. Encoded protein: CASRAPGTDGVGTQYF.

The CDR3 region has the DNA TGTGCCAGCAGTCGGGGGGGTGATACGCAGTATTTT. Translating it yields CASSRGGDTQYF. The chain joins TRBV6-1 to TRBJ2-3; 8 bases line up with TRBD2. Losses at the gene ends were 5 bases for V and 6 bases for J; bases not matched to a gene: 1. The CDR3 sequence is 12 residues long. Germline-derived CDR1 and CDR2 are MNHNS and SASEGT.

CDR3: CASSFGATDIQYF. The CDR3 bases are TGTGCCAGCAGCTTTGGAGCTACGGACATTCAGTACTTC. The gene calls are TRBV5-6 and TRBJ2-4; D gene ambiguous. CDR3 size: 13 residues. Trimming removed 2 bases from V and 8 bases from J, with 11 bases in between. Per the germline V gene, CDR1 is SGHDT and CDR2 is YYEEEE.

The CDR3 bases are TGTGCCAGCAGTTTATCCCCTAGCGGGGTCAAAAACATTCAGTACTTC. The encoded protein is CASSLSPSGVKNIQYF. The chain joins TRBV27 to TRBJ2-4; 9 bases line up with TRBD2. The V gene end was trimmed by 0 bases and the J gene end by 3 bases; junction bases not matched to a gene: 3. This CDR3 is 16 amino acids long. From germline, CDR1 is MNHEY and CDR2 SMNVEV (reference sequence).

The V call is TRBV9, the J call TRBJ1-3, with TRBD1 identical over 12 bases. The ends lost 3 bases at V and 3 bases at J; junction bases unmatched: 10. This CDR3 spans 18 amino acids. Germline assignment: CDR1 SGDLS and CDR2 YYNGEE. As DNA, the CDR3 is TGTGCCAGCAGCGCTTCCGGGACAGGGGGCGCGATTGGAAACACCATATATTTT. Its translation: CASSASGTGGAIGNTIYF. The entire variable domain, with the rest obtained from reference TRBV9 and TRBJ1-3, is as follows: DSGVTQTPKHLITATGQRVTLRCSPRSGDLSVYWYQQSLDQGLQFLIQYYNGEERAKGNILERFSAQQFPDLHSELNLSSLELGDSALYFCASSASGTGGAIGNTIYFGEGSWLTVV.

This clone is a singleton in its sample. The chain couples TRBV6-5 to TRBJ2-3, with D maybe TRBD1 (6 bases). V lost 4 bases to trimming and J lost 2 bases, with 10 bases between them. CDR3 length: 14 residues. Looked up from germline, CDR1 is MNHEY and CDR2 is SVGAGI. The CDR3 loop is CASSSDSYTDTQYF. The CDR3 bases are TGTGCCAGCAGTTCGGACAGCTACACAGATACGCAGTATTTT.

Concerning this clone itself: The junction departs from the called germline gene at one end, perhaps through a read error. J is TRBJ1-5 and V is TRBV15; D might be TRBD1 (6 bases). The CDR3 has 15 residues. Germline assignment: CDR1 LNHNV and CDR2 YYDKDF (reference sequence). CDR3 in amino acids: CATSWDTELNQSQHF. DNA for the CDR3: TGTGCCACCAGTTGGGACACGGAGCTAAATCAGTCCCAGCATTTT.

This clone has a single count. V gene TRBV7-2 combines with J gene TRBJ2-4, with TRBD1 as a possible D gene (5 bases). Trimming removed 2 bases from V and 4 bases from J, with 12 bases in between. Germline V lookup: CDR1 SGHTA, CDR2 FQGNSA. This CDR3 contains 15 residues. CDR3 region: CASSLHRQTKNIQYF. The CDR3 DNA reads as TGTGCCAGCAGCTTACATCGACAGACAAAAAACATTCAGTACTTC.

The chain carries TRBV27 and TRBJ2-7; possible D gene TRBD1, 5 bases. The CDR3 length is 13 residues. Germline values: CDR1 MNHEY, CDR2 SMNVEV (reference sequence). Deletions cut 7 bases from V and 0 bases from J, with 10 bases between. The CDR3 spells CASKGHTSYEQYF. DNA for the CDR3: TGTGCCAGCAAGGGGCATACCTCCTACGAGCAGTACTTC.

The gene calls are TRBV19 and TRBJ2-1; 14 bases fit TRBD2. CDR1 and CDR2 (germline): LNHDA, SQIVND (reference sequence). The CDR3 length is 18 residues. Trimming at V came to 1 base and at J to 0 bases, leaving 2 bases not matched to a gene. The CDR3 DNA sequence: TGTGCCAGTAGTATAGTTGGGACTAGCGGGAGCTCCTACAATGAGCAGTTCTTC. This gives the protein CASSIVGTSGSSYNEQFF.

This chain joins TRBV7-3 and TRBJ2-7; the match to TRBD1 covers 9 bases. CDR3 length equals 15 residues. V lost 5 bases to trimming and J lost 4 bases; unmatched junction nucleotides: 9. CDR1 is SGHTA and CDR2 is FQGTGA in the germline V gene. The CDR3 DNA reads TGTGCCAGCAGCGCCGCCGGGACAGGGAGGTACGAGCAGTACTTC. Its protein is CASSAAGTGRYEQYF.

The chain recombines TRBV11-3 with TRBJ2-3; 7 nucleotides align to TRBD1. Germline V CDR1 and CDR2: SGHNT, YENEEA. This CDR3 has 15 residues. After removal of 3 bases from V and 0 bases from J, the junction contained 3 bases not matched to a gene. CDR3 bases: TGTGCCAGCAGCTTGGGGGACAGAAGCACAGATACGCAGTATTTT. Encoded protein: CASSLGDRSTDTQYF.